Included here is one TCR beta chain sequence, with context. What it binds is not known. The V gene lost 2 bases and the J gene lost 4 bases, with 8 bases spanning the gap. The CDR3 is 13 residues long. The germline V gene encodes CDR1 MNHEY and CDR2 SMNVEV (reference sequence). The data were taken from a study of cytomegalovirus exposure and HLA in healthy donors. Points from the study as a whole: The tendency of first-cohort TCR clusters to co-occur in the roughly 130 validation repertoires was the finding of a later analysis. Across donors, most TCRs were seen rarely, yet some public ones were widespread. The study put roughly 160 TCR beta chains on its list as cytomegalovirus-associated.

Profiling relied on immunoSEQ multiplex PCR, and the TCRdb table lists in-frame clones only, not all of them. The repertoire holds roughly 260,000 clones, with roughly 89% as singletons. Sequencing used PBMCs. V and J are TRBV27 and TRBJ1-2; a weak D match, TRBD1 (5 bases). The sequence was collected from a woman aged 18-30 years in good health and CMV-seronegative. The DNA for the CDR3 is TGTGCCAGCAGTTTAGTTAGGGGCTATGGCTACACCTTC. It translates to CASSLVRGYGYTF.